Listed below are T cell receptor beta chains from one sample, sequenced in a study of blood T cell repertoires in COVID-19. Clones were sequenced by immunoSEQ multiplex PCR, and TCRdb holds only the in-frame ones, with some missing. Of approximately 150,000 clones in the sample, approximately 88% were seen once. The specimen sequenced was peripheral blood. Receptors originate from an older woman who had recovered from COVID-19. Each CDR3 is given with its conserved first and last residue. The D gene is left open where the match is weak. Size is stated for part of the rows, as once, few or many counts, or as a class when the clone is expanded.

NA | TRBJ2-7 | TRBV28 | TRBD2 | TGTGCCAGCAGTTCTACCGGGACTAGCTCCTACGAGCAGTACTTC | CASSSTGTSSYEQYF
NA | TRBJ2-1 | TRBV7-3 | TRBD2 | TGTGCCAGCAGCCCCCCGGGACTAGCGGGGGGGCGCAATGAGCAGTTCTTC | CASSPPGLAGGRNEQFF
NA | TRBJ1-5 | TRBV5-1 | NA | TGCGCCAGCAGCTTAGGAGAGGCAAACAATCAGCCCCAGCATTTT | CASSLGEANNQPQHF
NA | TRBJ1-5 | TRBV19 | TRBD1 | TGTGCCAGTAGTTGGGACAGCTATAGCAATCAGCCCCAGCATTTT | CASSWDSYSNQPQHF
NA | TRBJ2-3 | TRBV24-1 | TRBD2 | TGTGCCCGCGGGGGGGATACGCAGTATTTT | CARGGDTQYF
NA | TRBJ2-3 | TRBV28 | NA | TGTGCCAGCAGTTCCCCCGGGACTTCCACTCCCCTCACAGATACGCAGTATTTT | CASSSPGTSTPLTDTQYF
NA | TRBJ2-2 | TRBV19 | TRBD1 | TGTGCCACCCGACAGGGTCTCACCGGGGAGCTGTTTTTT | CATRQGLTGELFF
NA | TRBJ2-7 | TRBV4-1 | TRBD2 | TGCGCCAGCAGCCAAGACAGGATACGGACTAGCGGGGGTGGCGAGCAGTACTTC | CASSQDRIRTSGGGEQYF
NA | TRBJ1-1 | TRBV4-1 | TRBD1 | TGCGCCAGCAGCCAACAAAGGAATCGACAGGGGGTCAGGTTCGGCACTGAAGCTTTCTTT | CASSQQRNRQGVRFGTEAFF
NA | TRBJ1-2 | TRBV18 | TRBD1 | TGTGCCAGCTCACCACGTCCGGGACAGGGCCCAAACTATGGCTACACCTTC | CASSPRPGQGPNYGYTF
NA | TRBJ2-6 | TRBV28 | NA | TGTGCCAGCAGCCTAGTGGGGGGGGCAGCTGGGGCCAACGTCCTGACTTTC | CASSLVGGAAGANVLTF
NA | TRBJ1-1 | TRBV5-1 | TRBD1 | TGCGCCAGCAGTACCACAGGGGGCGGTGAAGCTTTCTTT | CASSTTGGGEAFF
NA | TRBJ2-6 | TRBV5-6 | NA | TGTGCCAGCAGGGCGGGGCTCAGCGGTCCTGGGGCCAACGTCCTGACTTTC | CASRAGLSGPGANVLTF
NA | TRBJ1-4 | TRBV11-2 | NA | TGTGCCAGCAGCTTAAGGGGCGGCCAGGGTCATGAAAAACTGTTTTTT | CASSLRGGQGHEKLFF
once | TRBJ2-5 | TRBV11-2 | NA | TGTGCCAGCAGCTGGAACCGGGGGACCCAAGAGACCCAGTACTTC | CASSWNRGTQETQYF
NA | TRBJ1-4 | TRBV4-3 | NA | TGCGCCAGCAGCCAAGATAGTAACAGAATTAATGAAAAACTGTTTTTT | CASSQDSNRINEKLFF
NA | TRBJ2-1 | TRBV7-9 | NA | TGTGCCAGCAGCTTAGCGGCGGGCTCCTACAATGAGCAGTTCTTC | CASSLAAGSYNEQFF
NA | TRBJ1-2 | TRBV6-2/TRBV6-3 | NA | TGTGCCAGCAGTTACGGCGGATCCCAGGGGTTTGGGCTCTATGGCTACACCTTC | CASSYGGSQGFGLYGYTF
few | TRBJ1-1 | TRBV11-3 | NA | TGTGCCAGCAGCCGCCAAGGGGGCACTGAAGCTTTCTTT | CASSRQGGTEAFF
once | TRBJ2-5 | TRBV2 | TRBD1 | TGTGCCAGCAGAACCGGGACAGCAGAGACCCAGTACTTC | CASRTGTAETQYF
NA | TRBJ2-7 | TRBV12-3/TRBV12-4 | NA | TGTGCCAGCAGAAAGGGGACTTACTACGAGCAGTACTTC | CASRKGTYYEQYF
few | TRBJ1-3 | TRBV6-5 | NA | TGTGCCAGCATGATGGGCAACTCTGGAAACACCATATATTTT | CASMMGNSGNTIYF
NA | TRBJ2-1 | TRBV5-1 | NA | TGCGCCAGCAGCCTGGGGCTCTCAAGTGAGCAGTTCTTC | CASSLGLSSEQFF
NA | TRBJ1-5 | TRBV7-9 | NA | TGTGCCAGCAGCTTAGGGGCAGCGGACGGGAATCAGCCCCAGCATTTT | CASSLGAADGNQPQHF
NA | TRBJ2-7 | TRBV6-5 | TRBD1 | TGTGCCAGCAGTTCCAACAGGGGTTATTCCTACGAGCAGTACTTC | CASSSNRGYSYEQYF
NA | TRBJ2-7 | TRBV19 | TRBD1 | TGTGCCAGTAGTGACCGGGACAGCTACTACGAGCAGTACTTC | CASSDRDSYYEQYF
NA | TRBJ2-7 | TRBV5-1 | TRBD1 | TGCGCCAGCAGCGGGACAGGGTTCACCTACGAGCAGTACTTC | CASSGTGFTYEQYF
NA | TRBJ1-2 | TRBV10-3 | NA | TGTGCCATCAGTGGACAGGTCTTCTATGGCTACACCTTC | CAISGQVFYGYTF